This passage covers 13 T cell receptor beta chains from one sample sequenced in a study of blood T cell repertoires in COVID-19. Produced via immunoSEQ multiplex PCR; TCRdb's table is partial and in-frame only. The repertoire holds more than 95,000 clones, with roughly four fifths as singletons. The material sequenced was peripheral blood. The receptor source for this set is a man aged 55 to 69 with acute or convalescent COVID-19.

This chain joins TRBV7-3 and TRBJ2-2, with D possibly being TRBD2 (5 bases). Germline CDR1 reads SGHTA; CDR2 reads FQGTGA. Trimming removed 5 bases from V and 0 bases from J, with 10 bases in between. The CDR3 is made up of 15 amino acids. CDR3 in DNA: TGTGCCAGCAGCCCTGGCGGGCCGAACACCGGGGAGCTGTTTTTT. Translated, it gives CASSPGGPNTGELFF.

The V gene is TRBV24-1, the J gene TRBJ2-2; TRBD1 agrees at 10 bases. The CDR3 totals 16 residues. Germline V gene lookup returns CDR1 KGHDR and CDR2 SFDVKD. After removal of 4 bases from V and 7 bases from J, the junction contained 8 bases not matched to a gene. The CDR3 DNA is TGTGCCACCAGTGACCCCGGGACAGGGGACAGCGGGGAGCTGTTTTTT. Translation: CATSDPGTGDSGELFF.

The V gene is TRBV28, the J gene TRBJ2-5; D might be TRBD1 (6 bases). The V and J ends lost 7 bases and 7 bases respectively, with 22 bases between them. Germline CDR1 is MDHEN and CDR2 is SYDVKM. The CDR3 is made up of 15 amino acids. The CDR3 DNA follows: TGTGCCAGCACCCCATTCTCAGGGGCCCGGGGGACCCAGTACTTC. Protein: CASTPFSGARGTQYF.

The chain combines TRBV5-1 with TRBJ1-1, with a weak D call TRBD1 (5 bases). Per the germline V gene, CDR1 is SGHRS and CDR2 is YFSETQ. CDR3 length: 14 residues. V was cut by 3 bases and J by 0 bases, with 9 bases left in between. The CDR3 sequence is CASSWTPMNTEAFF. CDR3 bases: TGCGCCAGCAGCTGGACACCTATGAACACTGAAGCTTTCTTT. Looking up the rest from reference TRBV5-1 and TRBJ1-1 gives the full variable domain: KAGVTQTPRYLIKTRGQQVTLSCSPISGHRSVSWYQQTPGQGLQFLFEYFSETQRNKGNFPGRFSGRQFSNSRSEMNVSTLELGDSALYLCASSWTPMNTEAFFGQGTRLTVV.

This clone was observed once. This chain links TRBV12-5 with TRBJ1-5; 7 nucleotides match TRBD1. V gave up 2 bases and J gave up 0 bases; unmatched junction bases: 10. Germline V gene lookup returns CDR1 LGHNT and CDR2 FRNRAP. The CDR3 has 18 amino acids. The CDR3 DNA reads as TGTGCTAGTGGTTTGAGCCGGGACAGTCTATATAGCAATCAGCCCCAGCATTTT. Its translation is CASGLSRDSLYSNQPQHF.

V and J are TRBV18 and TRBJ1-4; unclear D gene. V shed 6 bases and J shed 0 bases, with 8 bases lying between them. This CDR3 has 14 residues. Germline CDR1 reads KGHSH; CDR2 reads LQKENI. CDR3 nucleotide sequence: TGTGCCAGCTCCCGGGTTCCAACTAATGAAAAACTGTTTTTT. It yields the protein CASSRVPTNEKLFF.

The chain couples TRBV5-4 to TRBJ2-7, with 11 nucleotides matching TRBD1. Unmatched junction bases numbered 11, after V lost 4 bases and J lost 5 bases. This CDR3 has 16 residues. Germline V gene data show CDR1 as SGHNT and CDR2 as YYREEE (reference sequence). CDR3 sequence reads: CASSIPPGQGDHEQYF. CDR3 nucleotides: TGTGCCAGCAGCATCCCCCCGGGACAGGGGGACCACGAGCAGTACTTC.

The chain has TRBV30 and TRBJ1-5; 8 nucleotides match TRBD1. The length of the CDR3 is 14 residues. The J segment lost 7 bases and the V segment lost 3 bases, leaving 8 bases of the junction unmatched. Germline CDR1 reads GTSNPN; CDR2 reads SVGIG (reference sequence). CDR3 sequence reads: CAWRQGQGGQPQHF. The DNA of the CDR3 is TGTGCCTGGAGACAAGGACAGGGAGGGCAGCCCCAGCATTTT.

The chain couples TRBV24-1 to TRBJ2-3; 8 bases map to TRBD1. Per germline, CDR1 KGHDR and CDR2 SFDVKD. The CDR3 spans 15 residues. V gave up 7 bases and J gave up 4 bases; unmatched junction bases: 9. CDR3 protein: CATSSDRAAPDTQYF. The CDR3 DNA reads as TGTGCCACCAGCTCGGACAGGGCGGCCCCAGATACGCAGTATTTT.

The chain is built from TRBV12-3 or TRBV12-4 and TRBJ2-7, with 7 positions matching TRBD1. Trimming took 6 bases from V and 6 from J; bases not matched to a gene: 5. The CDR3 is 12 residues long. The DNA of the CDR3 is TGTGCCAGCAGCCCCGGGACAGTCGAGCAGTACTTC. Translating gives CASSPGTVEQYF.

The chain recombines TRBV7-8 with TRBJ1-2, with TRBD1 matching over 8 bases. The CDR3 length is 16 residues. V was clipped by 1 base and J by 3 bases; unmatched bases: 7. Germline CDR1 and CDR2: SGHVS and FQNEAQ. CDR3 protein: CASSLDGQGGDYGYTF. CDR3 sequence (DNA): TGTGCCAGCAGCTTAGACGGACAGGGAGGGGACTATGGCTACACCTTC. Full variable domain (missing parts from reference TRBV7-8 and TRBJ1-2): GAGVSQSPRYKVAKRGQDVALRCDPISGHVSLFWYQQALGQGPEFLTYFQNEAQLDKSGLPSDRFFAERPEGSVSTLKIQRTQQEDSAVYLCASSLDGQGGDYGYTFGSGTRLTVV.

The chain combines TRBV7-2 with TRBJ2-1; the match to TRBD2 covers 9 bases. This CDR3 is 16 amino acids long. Germline CDR1 SGHTA, CDR2 FQGNSA. The junction had 12 bases not matched to a gene; V was cut back by 2 bases and J by 10 bases. The CDR3 bases are TGTGCCAGCAGCTTAACTGGGCTAGCGGGATCGGGAGAGCAGTTCTTC. It is translated as CASSLTGLAGSGEQFF.

The chain recombines TRBV18 with TRBJ2-7; tentative D call: TRBD1 (6 bases). CDR1 is KGHSH, CDR2 LQKENI, per germline. This CDR3 comprises 15 residues. V was cut by 0 bases and J by 5 bases, with 14 bases left in between. CDR3 in DNA: TGTGCCAGCTCACCACCTGGGGGCAGGCTCGACGAGCAGTACTTC. It yields the protein CASSPPGGRLDEQYF.